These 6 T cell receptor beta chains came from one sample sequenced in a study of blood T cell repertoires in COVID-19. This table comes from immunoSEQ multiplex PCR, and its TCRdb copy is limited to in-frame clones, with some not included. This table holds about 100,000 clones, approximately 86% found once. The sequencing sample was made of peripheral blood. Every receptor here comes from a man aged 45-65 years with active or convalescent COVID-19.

For the CDR3, the DNA is TGCGCCAGCAGCATACAGGGAACCTATGGCTACACCTTC. Its translation is CASSIQGTYGYTF. The V call is TRBV5-1, the J call TRBJ1-2; maybe TRBD1 (6 bases). Between the trimmed V and J ends, which lost 4 bases and 4 bases, there was a span of 11 bases. Germline assignment: CDR1 SGHRS and CDR2 YFSETQ. This CDR3 has 13 residues.

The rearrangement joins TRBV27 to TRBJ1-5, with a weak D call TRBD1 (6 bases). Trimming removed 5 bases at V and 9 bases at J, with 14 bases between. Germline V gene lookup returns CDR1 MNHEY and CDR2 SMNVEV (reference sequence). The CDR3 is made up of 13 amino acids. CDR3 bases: TGTGCCAGCAGTGGAACAGGGCTCCTGCCCCAGCATTTT. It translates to CASSGTGLLPQHF.

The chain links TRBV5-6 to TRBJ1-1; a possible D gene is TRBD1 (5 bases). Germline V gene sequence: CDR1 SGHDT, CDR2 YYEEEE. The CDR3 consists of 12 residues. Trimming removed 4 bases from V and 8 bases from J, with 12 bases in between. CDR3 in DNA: TGTGCCAGCAGCCCCGGGCCAGGGGAAGCTTTCTTT. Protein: CASSPGPGEAFF.

The CDR3 reads CATGFFSGSFHEQYF. CDR3 DNA: TGTGCCACGGGGTTTTTTAGCGGGAGTTTTCACGAGCAGTACTTC. The chain joins TRBV15 to TRBJ2-7; 9 bases align to TRBD2. The CDR3 contains 15 residues. J was trimmed by 5 bases and V by 9 bases; bases with no gene match: 14. In germline, CDR1 is LNHNV, CDR2 YYDKDF (reference sequence).

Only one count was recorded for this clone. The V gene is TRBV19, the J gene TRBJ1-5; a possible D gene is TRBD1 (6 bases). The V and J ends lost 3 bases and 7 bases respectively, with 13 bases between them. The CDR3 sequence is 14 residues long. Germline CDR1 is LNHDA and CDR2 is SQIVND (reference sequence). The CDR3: CASSISQGGQPQHF. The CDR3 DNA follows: TGTGCCAGTAGTATCTCACAGGGTGGGCAGCCCCAGCATTTT.

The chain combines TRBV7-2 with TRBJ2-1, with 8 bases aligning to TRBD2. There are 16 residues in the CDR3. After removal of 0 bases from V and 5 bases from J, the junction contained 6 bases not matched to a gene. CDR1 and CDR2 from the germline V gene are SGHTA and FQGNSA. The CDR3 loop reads CASSLAGTRSDNEQFF. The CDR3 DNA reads TGTGCCAGCAGCTTAGCCGGGACTAGGAGTGACAATGAGCAGTTCTTC.